This T cell receptor (beta chain) was recorded in a study of blood T cell repertoires in COVID-19 (dated by TCRdb to the early 2020s). For the wider study: Samples from collaborators originated in the United States, Italy and Spain and spanned both the acute and convalescent phases of COVID-19. The material from the prospective study consisted of cDNA or gDNA derived from T cells, B-cell-depleted T cells, or PBMCs. The dataset comprised deeply sampled blood TCRbeta repertoires from subjects exposed to, actively infected with, or recovered from COVID-19. The repertoires were released in a freely available public database intended as a resource for research on the immune response to SARS-CoV-2. Samples were obtained from the ongoing ImmuneRACE study (first 160 participants) and from over a thousand subjects provided by 6 global collaborators. A de-identified subject ID, COVID-19 status, age in years and sex were almost always included in the sample metadata. Where available, HLA class I and class II types were taken from metadata supplied by the sample provider and were not determined by assay-based typing.

TCRbeta CDR3 regions were amplified from genomic DNA by means of the immunoSEQ Assay, a bias-controlled multiplex PCR. As for the authors' bioinformatics: Nucleated cell counts per sample were estimated from amplification of reference gene primers within the assay. To quantify the absolute abundance of each unique TCRbeta CDR3 rearrangement, sequence reads were collapsed and filtered. For each sample, productive Simpson clonality was calculated as the square root of Simpson's diversity index over productive rearrangements. TCRdb took this table from immuneACCESS and kept in-frame rearrangements with V and J called. Such tables lack part of the clones; where checked against another copy, unresolved V genes explain under half of the gap, and the rest is unexplained. The V and J calls and clone size are taken from that table; D and trimming were inferred from the DNA. The table for this sample lists about 440,000 clones; 70% to 90% of them were counted only once. The ten largest clones represent about 2.1% of the sample.

What the research found in general, with its limitations: The quantity of clinical and demographic metadata differed by source and by participant and was supplied without curation.

Turning to this clone: Its antigen remains unidentified. Base qualities are not at hand, and no much larger clone is one base apart.

CDR3 length: 15 amino acids, cysteine to phenylalanine. The DNA shown is the 45-base CDR3, in frame from base 1. V is shortened by 1 base, J by 1 base, and the region joining them spans 8 bases. The germline V gene supplies CDR1 MGHRA and CDR2 YSYEKL. In the prospective study, participants were about 18 to 95 years old, resided in approximately 22 geographic areas of the United States, and were enrolled through a virtual design. In the prospective study, cohorts were assigned on the basis of participant-reported clinical history obtained from a screening survey and a study questionnaire. Mobile phlebotomists in the prospective study collected whole blood, serum and a nasopharyngeal or oropharyngeal swab from every participant. Participants in the prospective study had the option to provide additional blood draws and questionnaires over an approximately 2-month period. Prospective study blood samples were shipped either frozen or at room temperature before DNA extraction.

The rearranged segments are TRBV4-1 and TRBJ1-3; no D gene can be assigned with confidence. The origin of this receptor is a woman younger than 30 with acute COVID-19. Sequences were obtained from PBMCs or T cells enriched from blood (not recorded which). The CDR3 reads CASSQGAQSGNTIYF. The nucleotides read TGCGCCAGCAGCCAAGGAGCACAGTCTGGAAACACCATATATTTT.